This T cell receptor (beta chain) was sequenced for a study of HIV-infected patients and healthy controls. Turning to the study itself: Total CDR3 counts per chain did not differ significantly between patients and controls.

General study findings and limits: Healthy control repertoires had roughly threefold more distinct CDR3s than untreated HIV+ repertoires, and higher Shannon diversity. During therapy, HIV-associated CDR3s fell significantly in frequency, while CMV-associated CDR3s did not change significantly.

Germline V gives CDR1 SSHAT, CDR2 FNYEAQ (reference sequence). There are 14 residues in the CDR3. Trimming stripped 2 bases from V and 3 bases from J, with 8 bases between. Around 500 ng RNA was reverse transcribed with alpha and beta constant-region primers. Separate chain-specific third strand synthesis with multiplexing indices produced the alpha and beta libraries. TCRdb re-called the 5' RACE reads with MiXCR, one entry per CDR3 protein. In the table there are 6,500 to 10,000 distinct CDR3 sequences, around 8.7% of which are singletons. Antiretroviral therapy had run roughly three months, about 14 weeks, before follow-up blood collection. All unsorted peripheral T cells were captured because whole blood was used without fractionation. The RNA source was a roughly 2.6 ml peripheral blood draw. This clonotype is medium-sized in the sample. Antigen unknown.

The clonotype comes from an adult with HIV infection. The chain links TRBV7-7 to TRBJ1-5; D unclear. The sample was blood, taken during antiretroviral therapy. Here the CDR3 DNA reads TGTGCCAGCAGCTTACACAGACTCAATCAGCCCCAGCATTTT. Encoded protein: CASSLHRLNQPQHF.